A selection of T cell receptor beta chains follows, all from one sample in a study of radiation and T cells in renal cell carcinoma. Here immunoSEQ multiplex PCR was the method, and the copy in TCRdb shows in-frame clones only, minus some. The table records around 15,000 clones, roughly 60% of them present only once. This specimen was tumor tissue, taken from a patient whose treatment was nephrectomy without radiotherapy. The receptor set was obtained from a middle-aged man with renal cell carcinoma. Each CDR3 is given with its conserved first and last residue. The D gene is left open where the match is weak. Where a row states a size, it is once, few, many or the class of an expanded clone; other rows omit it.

CDR3aa: CASSRDIEAFF
CDR3nt: TGTGCCAGCTCCCGGGACATTGAAGCTTTCTTT
j_gene: TRBJ1-1
d_gene: .
abundance: .
v_gene: TRBV18

CDR3aa: CASSLGSGEVNEQYF
CDR3nt: TGCGCCAGCAGCTTGGGGTCAGGGGAAGTCAACGAGCAGTACTTC
j_gene: TRBJ2-7
d_gene: .
abundance: .
v_gene: TRBV5-1

CDR3aa: CASSTGTSGHNEQFF
CDR3nt: TGTGCCAGCAGCACCGGGACTAGCGGCCACAATGAGCAGTTCTTC
j_gene: TRBJ2-1
d_gene: TRBD2
abundance: .
v_gene: TRBV6-1

CDR3aa: CASSSGTSGGNEQFF
CDR3nt: TGTGCCAGCAGCTCCGGGACTAGCGGGGGTAATGAGCAGTTCTTC
j_gene: TRBJ2-1
d_gene: TRBD2
abundance: few
v_gene: TRBV7-7

CDR3aa: CATKPPGFYNEQFF
CDR3nt: TGTGCCACCAAACCCCCGGGATTCTACAATGAGCAGTTCTTC
j_gene: TRBJ2-1
d_gene: .
abundance: .
v_gene: TRBV7-2

CDR3aa: CASSRIGSNSPLHF
CDR3nt: TGTGCCAGCAGTAGGATAGGGTCCAATTCACCCCTCCACTTT
j_gene: TRBJ1-6
d_gene: .
abundance: .
v_gene: TRBV9

CDR3aa: CASSLSPAGTYNEQFF
CDR3nt: TGCGCCAGCAGCTTGTCCCCCGCAGGGACCTACAATGAGCAGTTCTTC
j_gene: TRBJ2-1
d_gene: .
abundance: .
v_gene: TRBV5-1

CDR3aa: CASSATGGGYTF
CDR3nt: TGTGCCAGCAGTGCCACAGGGGGTGGCTACACCTTC
j_gene: TRBJ1-2
d_gene: TRBD1
abundance: few
v_gene: TRBV6-1

CDR3aa: CASSLTSSYEQYF
CDR3nt: TGTGCCAGCAGTTTGACGAGCTCCTACGAGCAGTACTTC
j_gene: TRBJ2-7
d_gene: .
abundance: .
v_gene: TRBV27

CDR3aa: CASSQDGSMGRVYNSPLHF
CDR3nt: TGCGCCAGCAGCCAAGATGGGTCGATGGGCAGGGTTTATAATTCACCCCTCCACTTT
j_gene: TRBJ1-6
d_gene: .
abundance: few
v_gene: TRBV4-1

CDR3aa: CASSLPSSGANVLTF
CDR3nt: TGTGCCAGCAGCTTACCGAGCTCTGGGGCCAACGTCCTGACTTTC
j_gene: TRBJ2-6
d_gene: .
abundance: .
v_gene: TRBV7-9

CDR3aa: CASSTTGLLGDTQYF
CDR3nt: TGTGCCAGTAGTACTACAGGGTTGTTAGGGGATACGCAGTATTTT
j_gene: TRBJ2-3
d_gene: .
abundance: medium-sized
v_gene: TRBV19

CDR3aa: CASSLFSPLMGVDTGELFF
CDR3nt: TGTGCCAGCAGTTTATTTTCCCCCTTAATGGGGGTGGACACCGGGGAGCTGTTTTTT
j_gene: TRBJ2-2
d_gene: .
abundance: few
v_gene: TRBV27

CDR3aa: CASSRLGVGTNEKLFF
CDR3nt: TGCGCCAGCAGCCGCCTAGGGGTCGGGACTAATGAAAAACTGTTTTTT
j_gene: TRBJ1-4
d_gene: .
abundance: .
v_gene: TRBV4-1

CDR3aa: CASSVASGGWETQYF
CDR3nt: TGTGCCAGCAGTGTGGCTAGCGGGGGGTGGGAGACCCAGTACTTC
j_gene: TRBJ2-5
d_gene: TRBD2
abundance: .
v_gene: TRBV2

CDR3aa: CASSLKADTWNTEAFF
CDR3nt: TGTGCCAGCAGCTTAAAAGCGGACACGTGGAACACTGAAGCTTTCTTT
j_gene: TRBJ1-1
d_gene: .
abundance: .
v_gene: TRBV7-9

CDR3aa: CASGFMDRDEQYF
CDR3nt: TGTGCTAGTGGTTTTATGGATCGGGACGAGCAGTACTTC
j_gene: TRBJ2-7
d_gene: .
abundance: .
v_gene: TRBV12-5

CDR3aa: CASSDSQNTEAFF
CDR3nt: TGTGCCAGCAGTGACTCCCAGAACACTGAAGCTTTCTTT
j_gene: TRBJ1-1
d_gene: .
abundance: .
v_gene: TRBV6-4

CDR3aa: CASSYRGRAYEQYF
CDR3nt: TGTGCCAGCAGTTACAGGGGGCGAGCCTACGAGCAGTACTTC
j_gene: TRBJ2-7
d_gene: TRBD1
abundance: .
v_gene: TRBV6-5

CDR3aa: CATEDRAKTELFF
CDR3nt: TGTGCCACGGAAGACAGGGCTAAAACGGAGCTGTTTTTT
j_gene: TRBJ2-2
d_gene: TRBD1
abundance: .
v_gene: TRBV6-1

CDR3aa: CASHQQGNEQFF
CDR3nt: TGTGCCAGCCATCAACAGGGGAACGAGCAGTTCTTC
j_gene: TRBJ2-1
d_gene: TRBD1
abundance: few
v_gene: TRBV27

CDR3aa: CASSYGAGPGNTIYF
CDR3nt: TGTGCCAGCAGCTACGGGGCAGGGCCTGGAAACACCATATATTTT
j_gene: TRBJ1-3
d_gene: .
abundance: few
v_gene: TRBV5-4

CDR3aa: CASSPTRTGELFF
CDR3nt: TGTGCCAGCAGCCCCACTAGAACCGGGGAGCTGTTTTTT
j_gene: TRBJ2-2
d_gene: .
abundance: medium-sized
v_gene: TRBV4-2

CDR3aa: CASSFMDRAPDTQYF
CDR3nt: TGTGCCAGCAGTTTCATGGACAGGGCGCCAGATACGCAGTATTTT
j_gene: TRBJ2-3
d_gene: TRBD1
abundance: .
v_gene: TRBV6-6

CDR3aa: CASSYLAEGGAEAFF
CDR3nt: TGTGCCAGCAGTTACCTAGCTGAGGGGGGAGCTGAAGCTTTCTTT
j_gene: TRBJ1-1
d_gene: .
abundance: .
v_gene: TRBV6-5

CDR3aa: CASSPGTSGLKNIQYF
CDR3nt: TGCGCCAGCAGTCCGGGGACTAGCGGACTCAAAAACATTCAGTACTTC
j_gene: TRBJ2-4
d_gene: TRBD2
abundance: .
v_gene: TRBV10-1

CDR3aa: CASSVGGGPVNEQFF
CDR3nt: TGTGCCAGCAGCGTAGGAGGCGGGCCGGTGAATGAGCAGTTCTTC
j_gene: TRBJ2-1
d_gene: .
abundance: .
v_gene: TRBV9

CDR3aa: CASSLGRVTGELFF
CDR3nt: TGCGCCAGCAGCTTGGGACGGGTCACCGGGGAGCTGTTTTTT
j_gene: TRBJ2-2
d_gene: .
abundance: few
v_gene: TRBV5-1

CDR3aa: CASSLAGGQGSYEQYF
CDR3nt: TGCGCCAGCAGCTTGGCCGGGGGACAGGGCTCCTACGAGCAGTACTTC
j_gene: TRBJ2-7
d_gene: TRBD1
abundance: .
v_gene: TRBV5-1

CDR3aa: CASSLAQGGSPLHF
CDR3nt: TGCGCCAGCAGCTTGGCCCAGGGAGGTTCACCCCTCCACTTT
j_gene: TRBJ1-6
d_gene: .
abundance: few
v_gene: TRBV5-1

CDR3aa: CASSQNPPGTQNQPQHF
CDR3nt: TGTGCCAGCAGCCAGAATCCCCCCGGGACCCAAAATCAGCCCCAGCATTTT
j_gene: TRBJ1-5
d_gene: .
abundance: few
v_gene: TRBV4-2

CDR3aa: CASSIDQGVEAFF
CDR3nt: TGTGCCAGTAGTATAGACCAGGGGGTTGAAGCTTTCTTT
j_gene: TRBJ1-1
d_gene: TRBD1
abundance: .
v_gene: TRBV19

CDR3aa: CASRRSRETEAFF
CDR3nt: TGTGCCAGCAGACGCTCCAGGGAGACTGAAGCTTTCTTT
j_gene: TRBJ1-1
d_gene: .
abundance: .
v_gene: TRBV7-2

CDR3aa: CASSRRENTEAFF
CDR3nt: TGTGCCAGCAGTCGTCGGGAAAACACTGAAGCTTTCTTT
j_gene: TRBJ1-1
d_gene: .
abundance: .
v_gene: TRBV2

CDR3aa: CASSLPRDRGKWIAEAFF
CDR3nt: TGTGCCAGCAGCTTGCCCCGGGACAGGGGGAAATGGATCGCTGAAGCTTTCTTT
j_gene: TRBJ1-1
d_gene: TRBD1
abundance: .
v_gene: TRBV5-6

CDR3aa: CASSFDGDQPQHF
CDR3nt: TGCGCCAGCAGCTTCGACGGTGATCAGCCCCAGCATTTT
j_gene: TRBJ1-5
d_gene: .
abundance: few
v_gene: TRBV5-1

CDR3aa: CAIRKRGDYNEQFF
CDR3nt: TGTGCCATCAGGAAGCGGGGGGATTACAATGAGCAGTTCTTC
j_gene: TRBJ2-1
d_gene: TRBD2
abundance: .
v_gene: TRBV10-3

CDR3aa: CASSGTYPSNYGYTF
CDR3nt: TGTGCCAGCAGCGGTACATACCCTTCTAACTATGGCTACACCTTC
j_gene: TRBJ1-2
d_gene: .
abundance: .
v_gene: TRBV9

CDR3aa: CASSESRAADTQYF
CDR3nt: TGCGCCAGCAGTGAGTCCAGGGCAGCAGATACGCAGTATTTT
j_gene: TRBJ2-3
d_gene: .
abundance: .
v_gene: TRBV10-1

CDR3aa: CASSPGTDHNQPQHF
CDR3nt: TGTGCCAGCAGCCCCGGGACAGACCACAATCAGCCCCAGCATTTT
j_gene: TRBJ1-5
d_gene: TRBD1
abundance: few
v_gene: TRBV5-8

CDR3aa: CASSYSDSFNEKLFF
CDR3nt: TGTGCCAGCAGTTACTCGGACAGTTTTAATGAAAAACTGTTTTTT
j_gene: TRBJ1-4
d_gene: .
abundance: .
v_gene: TRBV6-5

CDR3aa: CASSSWTGTNYGYTF
CDR3nt: TGTGCCAGCAGTAGTTGGACAGGAACTAACTATGGCTACACCTTC
j_gene: TRBJ1-2
d_gene: TRBD1
abundance: .
v_gene: TRBV6-5

CDR3aa: CASRVLAGGTGELFF
CDR3nt: TGTGCCAGCAGGGTTCTAGCGGGAGGGACCGGGGAGCTGTTTTTT
j_gene: TRBJ2-2
d_gene: TRBD2
abundance: .
v_gene: TRBV2

CDR3aa: CASKDRGARGQPQHF
CDR3nt: TGTGCCAGCAAGGACAGGGGTGCCCGAGGACAGCCCCAGCATTTT
j_gene: TRBJ1-5
d_gene: TRBD1
abundance: .
v_gene: TRBV6-1

CDR3aa: CASTFGGVNQPQHF
CDR3nt: TGTGCCAGCACCTTCGGGGGGGTTAATCAGCCCCAGCATTTT
j_gene: TRBJ1-5
d_gene: .
abundance: .
v_gene: TRBV6-6

CDR3aa: CASMSGQGNYGYTF
CDR3nt: TGTGCCAGCATGTCTGGACAGGGGAACTATGGCTACACCTTC
j_gene: TRBJ1-2
d_gene: TRBD1
abundance: .
v_gene: TRBV27

CDR3aa: CASSLRTLEAFF
CDR3nt: TGTGCCAGCAGCTTGCGGACACTCGAAGCTTTCTTT
j_gene: TRBJ1-1
d_gene: .
abundance: few
v_gene: TRBV5-8

CDR3aa: CASSQDRTGGYQPQHF
CDR3nt: TGCGCCAGCAGCCAAGATAGGACAGGGGGTTATCAGCCCCAGCATTTT
j_gene: TRBJ1-5
d_gene: TRBD1
abundance: .
v_gene: TRBV4-1